The 11 T cell receptor beta chains in this list originate from one sample, sequenced in a study of OX40 agonist ivuxolimab in advanced cancers. Sequenced by immunoSEQ multiplex PCR; TCRdb stores in-frame clones only, minus some. The repertoire holds some 83,000 clones, about 86% seen once, with 6.5% in the top ten. The sample consisted of CD4+ or CD8+ T cells sorted from blood, taken in a trial of the OX40 agonist ivuxolimab. The receptors derive from an adult with an advanced solid tumor such as melanoma, head and neck, liver or kidney cancer.

The rearrangement uses TRBV5-4 and TRBJ1-1; unclear D gene. Trimming took off 3 bases at V and 1 base at J, with 4 bases between the two ends. Germline V gives CDR1 SGHNT, CDR2 YYREEE (reference sequence). The CDR3 runs to 12 residues. The CDR3 loop reads CASSYKNTEAFF. DNA for the CDR3: TGTGCCAGCAGCTACAAGAACACTGAAGCTTTCTTT.

The chain employs TRBV18 and TRBJ2-5; tentatively, D is TRBD1 or TRBD2 (5 bases each). The CDR3 sequence is 12 residues long. V lost 3 bases and J lost 4, with 6 bases in between. The germline CDR1 and CDR2 sequences are KGHSH and LQKENI. CDR3 bases: TGTGCCAGCTCACCGAGGGGAGAGACCCAGTACTTC. This codes for CASSPRGETQYF. Drawing the rest from reference TRBV18 and TRBJ2-5, the complete variable domain is NAGVMQNPRHLVRRRGQEARLRCSPMKGHSHVYWYRQLPEEGLKFMVYLQKENIIDESGMPKERFSAEFPKEGPSILRIQQVVRGDSAAYFCASSPRGETQYFGPGTRLLVL.

V is TRBV6-5 and J is TRBJ1-5; D is uncertain. This CDR3 contains 13 residues. Germline V lookup: CDR1 MNHEY, CDR2 SVGAGI. V gave up 2 bases and J gave up 7 bases, with 9 bases separating them. The CDR3 DNA reads as TGTGCCAGCAGTTACAGGGCTGGGCAGCCCCAGCATTTT. Its protein product is CASSYRAGQPQHF.

V usage is TRBV9 and J usage is TRBJ1-3; D gene ambiguous. The CDR3 spans 15 residues. Trimming stripped 0 bases from V and 4 bases from J, with 11 bases between. Germline assignment: CDR1 SGDLS and CDR2 YYNGEE. The CDR3 DNA follows: TGTGCCAGCAGCGTAGGAAATCGACCGGGAAACACCATATATTTT. This codes for CASSVGNRPGNTIYF. Full variable domain (remainder filled in from reference TRBV9 and TRBJ1-3): DSGVTQTPKHLITATGQRVTLRCSPRSGDLSVYWYQQSLDQGLQFLIQYYNGEERAKGNILERFSAQQFPDLHSELNLSSLELGDSALYFCASSVGNRPGNTIYFGEGSWLTVV.

The J gene is TRBJ2-7, the V gene TRBV6-6; 11 nucleotides line up with TRBD2. The germline CDR1 and CDR2 sequences are MNHNY and SVGAGI (reference sequence). This CDR3 is built from 14 residues. V shed 6 bases, J shed 6 bases, and the junction held 7 bases outside the gene matches. This CDR3 is CASRPTSGMGEQYF. The CDR3 DNA reads TGTGCCAGCAGACCGACTAGCGGGATGGGCGAGCAGTACTTC.

The V gene is TRBV5-1, the J gene TRBJ2-7, with 10 nucleotides matching TRBD2. Looked up from germline, CDR1 is SGHRS and CDR2 is YFSETQ. CDR3 length equals 15 residues. Trimming took 4 bases from V and 4 from J; bases not matched to a gene: 8. In DNA, the CDR3 is TGCGCCAGCAGCCTAACACTAGCGGGGATATACGAGCAGTACTTC. It encodes CASSLTLAGIYEQYF.

The V call is TRBV4-3, the J call TRBJ1-2; 7 bases are a match to TRBD1. Germline CDR1 reads LGHNA; CDR2 reads YSLEER. The CDR3 has 16 residues. V lost 4 bases to trimming and J lost 3 bases; unmatched junction nucleotides: 11. The DNA for the CDR3 is TGCGCCAGCAGCCTCACACTTACCAGGGGGGACTATGGCTACACCTTC. Translated: CASSLTLTRGDYGYTF.

The rearrangement joins TRBV2 to TRBJ2-6; D is perhaps TRBD2 (7 bases). The CDR3 runs to 14 residues. V lost 1 base, J lost 12 bases, and 13 bases lay in between. CDR1 is SNHLY, CDR2 FYNNEI, per germline. The CDR3 DNA sequence: TGTGCCAGCAGTGAAGAGGGGGGGAGAGGCGTCCTGACTTTC. As protein: CASSEEGGRGVLTF.

With respect to this clone: A junction end diverges from the germline sequence, so it may reflect a read error. This rearrangement joins TRBV27 to TRBJ2-7; possible D gene TRBD1, 6 bases. The germline CDR1 and CDR2 sequences are MNHEY and SMNVEV (reference sequence). The CDR3 has 17 residues. Here the CDR3 reads CTSSSLGRTDDSYEQYF. DNA of the CDR3: TGTACCAGCAGTTCCTTAGGCCGGACAGACGACTCCTACGAGCAGTACTTC.

The V and J genes are TRBV7-2 and TRBJ1-5, with D perhaps matching TRBD1 (5 bases). The CDR3 is 14 amino acids. CDR1 SGHTA and CDR2 FQGNSA come from the germline V gene. Trimming removed 5 bases at V and 2 bases at J, with 10 bases between. For the CDR3, the DNA is TGTGCCAGCAGCCCCCTGACAGGCAATCAGCCCCAGCATTTT. Translating it yields CASSPLTGNQPQHF.

This chain links TRBV7-6 with TRBJ2-1; TRBD2 matches at 7 bases. CDR3 size: 16 residues. With 0 bases clipped from V and 8 bases from J, the junction kept 10 bases outside the gene matches. Germline-derived CDR1 and CDR2 are SGHVS and FNYEAQ. Here the CDR3 reads CASSLARAGVSYEQFF. The CDR3 DNA sequence: TGTGCCAGCAGCTTAGCCCGGGCGGGAGTGAGCTATGAGCAGTTCTTC.